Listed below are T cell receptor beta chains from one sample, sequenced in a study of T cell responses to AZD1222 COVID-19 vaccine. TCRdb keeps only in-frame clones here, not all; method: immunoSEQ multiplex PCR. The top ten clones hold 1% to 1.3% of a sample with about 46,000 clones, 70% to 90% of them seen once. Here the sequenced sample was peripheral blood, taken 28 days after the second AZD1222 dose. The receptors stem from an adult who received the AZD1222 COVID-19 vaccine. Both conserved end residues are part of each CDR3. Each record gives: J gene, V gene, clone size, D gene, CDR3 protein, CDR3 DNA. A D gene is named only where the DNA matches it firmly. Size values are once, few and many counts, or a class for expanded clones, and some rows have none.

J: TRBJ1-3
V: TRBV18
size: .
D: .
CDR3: CASSPVRGSGNTIYF
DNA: TGTGCCAGCTCACCAGTACGGGGCTCTGGAAACACCATATATTTT

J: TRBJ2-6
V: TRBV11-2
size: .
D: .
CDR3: CASSSVIGSGANVLTF
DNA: TGTGCCAGCAGCTCTGTCATAGGCTCTGGGGCCAACGTCCTGACTTTC

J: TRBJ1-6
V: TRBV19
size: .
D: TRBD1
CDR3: CASSIARSDRGKSPLHF
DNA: TGTGCCAGTAGTATAGCCCGCTCGGACAGGGGGAAGTCACCCCTCCACTTT

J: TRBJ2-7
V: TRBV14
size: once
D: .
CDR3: CASSQAQGGQYF
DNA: TGTGCCAGCAGCCAAGCGCAGGGCGGGCAGTACTTC

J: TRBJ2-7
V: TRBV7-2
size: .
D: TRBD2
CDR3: CASSLAPSGSYEQYF
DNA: TGTGCCAGCAGCTTAGCTCCTAGCGGGAGCTACGAGCAGTACTTC

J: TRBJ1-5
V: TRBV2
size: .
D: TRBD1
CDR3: CASSGTGGNQPQHF
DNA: TGTGCCAGCAGTGGGACAGGGGGCAATCAGCCCCAGCATTTT

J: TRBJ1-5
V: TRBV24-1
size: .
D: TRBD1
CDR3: CATSDSGQGESQPQHF
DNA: TGTGCCACCAGTGACTCCGGACAGGGTGAGAGTCAGCCCCAGCATTTT

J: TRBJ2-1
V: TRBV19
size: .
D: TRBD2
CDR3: CASSAGLAQADEQFF
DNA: TGTGCCAGTAGTGCAGGACTAGCACAAGCCGATGAGCAGTTCTTC

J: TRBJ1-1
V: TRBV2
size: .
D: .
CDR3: CASRGHREKTEAFF
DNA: TGTGCCAGCCGAGGACACAGGGAGAAGACTGAAGCTTTCTTT

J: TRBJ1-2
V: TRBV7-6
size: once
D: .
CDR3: CASSLAGRGWNYGYTF
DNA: TGTGCCAGCAGCTTAGCGGGCCGGGGATGGAACTATGGCTACACCTTC

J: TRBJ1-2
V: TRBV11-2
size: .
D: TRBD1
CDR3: CASSSPLTGRGGYTF
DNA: TGTGCCAGCAGCTCCCCGTTGACAGGGAGAGGTGGCTACACCTTC

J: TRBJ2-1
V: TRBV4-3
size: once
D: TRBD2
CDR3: CASSQDPSGGQFF
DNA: TGCGCCAGCAGCCAAGACCCTAGCGGGGGGCAGTTCTTC

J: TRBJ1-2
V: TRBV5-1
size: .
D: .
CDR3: CASSGAGDYGYTF
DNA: TGCGCCAGTTCCGGGGCAGGTGACTATGGCTACACCTTC

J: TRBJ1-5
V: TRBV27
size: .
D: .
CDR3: CASSSRGTVNQPQHF
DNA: TGTGCCAGCAGTTCGCGTGGGACGGTCAATCAGCCCCAGCATTTT

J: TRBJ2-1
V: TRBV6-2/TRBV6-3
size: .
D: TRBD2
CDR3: CASSPTSPHPEQFF
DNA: TGTGCCAGCAGTCCGACTAGCCCTCACCCTGAGCAGTTCTTC

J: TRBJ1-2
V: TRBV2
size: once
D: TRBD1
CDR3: CASGRQGSNYGYTF
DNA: TGTGCCAGCGGACGACAGGGCTCTAACTATGGCTACACCTTC

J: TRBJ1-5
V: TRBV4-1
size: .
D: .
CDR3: CASSQWPDQPQHF
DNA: TGCGCCAGCAGCCAATGGCCAGATCAGCCCCAGCATTTT

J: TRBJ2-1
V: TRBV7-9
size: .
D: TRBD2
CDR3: CASSIGGRAGNEQFF
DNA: TGTGCCAGCAGTATCGGGGGGAGGGCCGGAAATGAGCAGTTCTTC

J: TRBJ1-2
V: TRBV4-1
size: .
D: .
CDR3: CASSQDPRPYGYTF
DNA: TGCGCCAGCAGCCAAGATCCGAGACCCTATGGCTACACCTTC

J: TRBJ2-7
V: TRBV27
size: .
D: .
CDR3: CASSSSGYEQYF
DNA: TGTGCCAGCAGTTCAAGCGGTTACGAGCAGTACTTC

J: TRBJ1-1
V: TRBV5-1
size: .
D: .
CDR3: CASSSDSNTEAFF
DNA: TGCGCCAGCAGCTCAGACAGTAACACTGAAGCTTTCTTT

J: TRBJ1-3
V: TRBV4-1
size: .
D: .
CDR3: CASSQGVLRGNTIYF
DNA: TGCGCCAGCAGCCAAGGCGTGCTCCGTGGAAACACCATATATTTT

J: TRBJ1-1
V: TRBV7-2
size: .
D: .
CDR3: CASSLRPNTEAFF
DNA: TGTGCCAGCAGCTTACGCCCGAACACTGAAGCTTTCTTT

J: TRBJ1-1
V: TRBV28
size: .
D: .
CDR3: CASSSSIGGREAFF
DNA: TGTGCCAGCAGCTCCTCTATAGGGGGGCGTGAAGCTTTCTTT

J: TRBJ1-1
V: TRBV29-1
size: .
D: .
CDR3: CGARGGRTEAFF
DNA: TGCGGCGCCCGCGGGGGCCGGACTGAAGCTTTCTTT

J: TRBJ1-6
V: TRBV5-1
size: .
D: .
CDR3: CASSLDGGGYNSPLHF
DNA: TGCGCCAGCAGCTTGGACGGGGGGGGTTATAATTCACCCCTCCACTTT